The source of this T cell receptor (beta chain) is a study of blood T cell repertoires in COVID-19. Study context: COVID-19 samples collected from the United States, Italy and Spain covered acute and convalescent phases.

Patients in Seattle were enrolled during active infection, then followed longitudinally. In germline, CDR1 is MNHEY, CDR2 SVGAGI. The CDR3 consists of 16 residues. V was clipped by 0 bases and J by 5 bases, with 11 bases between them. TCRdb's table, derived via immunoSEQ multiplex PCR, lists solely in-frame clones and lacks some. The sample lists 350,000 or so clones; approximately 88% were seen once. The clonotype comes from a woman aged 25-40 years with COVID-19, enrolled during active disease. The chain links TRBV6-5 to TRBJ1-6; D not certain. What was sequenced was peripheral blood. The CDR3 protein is CASSYSSSVNNSPLHF. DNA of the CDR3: TGTGCCAGCAGTTACTCTTCCAGTGTAAATAATTCACCCCTCCACTTT.